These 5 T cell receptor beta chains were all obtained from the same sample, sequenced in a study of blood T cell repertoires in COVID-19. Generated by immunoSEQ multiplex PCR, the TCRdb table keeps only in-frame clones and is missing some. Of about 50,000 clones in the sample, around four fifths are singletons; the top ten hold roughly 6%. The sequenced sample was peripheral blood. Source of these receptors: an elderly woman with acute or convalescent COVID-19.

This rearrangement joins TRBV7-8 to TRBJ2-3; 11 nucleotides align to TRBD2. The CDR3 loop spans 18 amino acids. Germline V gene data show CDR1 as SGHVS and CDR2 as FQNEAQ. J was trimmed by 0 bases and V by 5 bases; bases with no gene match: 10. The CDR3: CASSKRASGGPSTDTQYF. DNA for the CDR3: TGTGCCAGCAGCAAACGGGCTAGCGGGGGGCCAAGCACAGATACGCAGTATTTT.

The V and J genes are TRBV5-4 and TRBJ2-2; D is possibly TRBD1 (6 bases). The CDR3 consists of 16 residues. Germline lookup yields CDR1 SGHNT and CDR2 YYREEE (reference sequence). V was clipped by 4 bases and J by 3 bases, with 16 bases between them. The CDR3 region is CASSQPQGRYTGELFF. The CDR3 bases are TGTGCCAGCAGCCAACCACAGGGTCGGTACACCGGGGAGCTGTTTTTT.

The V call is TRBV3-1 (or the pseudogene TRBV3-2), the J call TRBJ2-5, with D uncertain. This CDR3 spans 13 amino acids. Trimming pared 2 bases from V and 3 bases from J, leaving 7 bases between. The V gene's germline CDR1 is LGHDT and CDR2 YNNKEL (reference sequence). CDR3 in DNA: TGTGCCAGCAGCCAATACGTAGAAGAGACCCAGTACTTC. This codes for CASSQYVEETQYF.

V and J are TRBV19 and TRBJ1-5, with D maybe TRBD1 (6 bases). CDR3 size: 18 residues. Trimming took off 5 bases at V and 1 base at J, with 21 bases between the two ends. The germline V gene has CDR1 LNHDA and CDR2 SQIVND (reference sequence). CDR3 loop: CASSRSFRDKLSNQPQHF. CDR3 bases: TGTGCCAGTAGTCGAAGCTTCCGGGACAAATTAAGCAATCAGCCCCAGCATTTT.

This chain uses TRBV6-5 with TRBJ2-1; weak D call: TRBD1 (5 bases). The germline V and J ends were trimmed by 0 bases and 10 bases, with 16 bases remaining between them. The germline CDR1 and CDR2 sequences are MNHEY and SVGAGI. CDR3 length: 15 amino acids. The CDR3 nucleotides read TGTGCCAGCAGTTACTCCACGCAGGGCCTAGGGGAGCAGTTCTTC. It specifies CASSYSTQGLGEQFF.